The present T cell receptor beta chain was sequenced within a study of CD8 T cells in Susac syndrome (dated 2019 in TCRdb). In the study overall: Whether CD8+ T cell activation and differentiation in Susac syndrome was antigen driven was tested using repertoire sequencing. The clonality of the CD8+ T cell repertoire was compared across over 9 healthy donors, about 14 Susac syndrome patients and about 15 multiple sclerosis patients. The paper as a whole reports these results and caveats: The number of individuals in the TCR sequencing and HLA analysis was acknowledged as relatively small.

Remarks on this clonotype: No cognate antigen has been identified for it. The sample holds no much larger clone one base away, and base qualities are not on file.

Peripheral blood CD8+ and CD4+ T cells from healthy donors, Susac syndrome patients and multiple sclerosis patients were profiled by high-throughput TCR beta sequencing. Multiple sclerosis controls were treatment-naive patients with stable or active relapsing-remitting disease fulfilling revised McDonald criteria. Bulk CD8+ and CD4+ T cells were purified by magnetic negative isolation, while CD8+ TEMRA cells were enriched using FACS. Blood was collected in EDTA tubes and processed within 24 hours, with PBMCs isolated through density gradient centrifugation. PBMCs intended for TCR sequencing were cryopreserved in liquid nitrogen and thawed later in a water bath at 37 degrees C. The sorted or isolated CD4+, CD8+ and CD8+ TEMRA cells reached a purity of at least 90%. RNA was extracted using the RNeasy kit, and about 0.45 to 1 ug of the RNA was reverse transcribed with random hexamers. The immunoSEQ multiplex PCR assay, covering 54 Vbeta and 13 Jbeta segments, was used to amplify TCR beta CDR3 regions. Bias from PCR amplification was corrected by using a synthetic template baseline for primer optimization and for computational correction. The original pipeline was this. Reads were assigned to V, D and J genes according to IMGT and analyzed in immunoSEQ Analyzer, with only productive sequences retained. To calculate clonality, Shannon entropy was normalized by log2 of the number of productive unique sequences and then subtracted from one. Public and private clones were assessed among the 100 most prevalent clones of each patient and control. Susac-specific clones were defined as absent from healthy and MS cohorts, 850 to 1,300 published viral clones and other ImmuneACCESS disease sequences. TCRdb reanalyzed the raw reads on its own, using fastp at Q25 for trimming and MiXCR for clone calling, and kept in-frame beta chains. Under each unique CDR3 protein, matching rows form one entry showing the most common genes and DNA. These V and J calls originate from TCRdb's pipeline instead of the authors' own analysis. Counted in this sample were some 150,000 distinct CDR3 sequences; 95% of them appeared once. The ten largest clones add up to 0.15% of the sample.

Input material: CD8+ T cells from PBMCs. The receptor's source is a human donor with multiple sclerosis.

In nucleotides, the sequence is TGTGCCACCAGCAGAGAATTCGAGCGGGGGCCATACAATGAGCAGTTCTTC. The resulting protein is CATSREFERGPYNEQFF. The chain joins TRBV15 to TRBJ2-1; 8 central bases correspond to TRBD2. V is pruned by 0 bases and J by 4 bases, leaving 8 bases of the junction without a gene match. The CDR3 contains 17 residues, cysteine and phenylalanine counted. Of all the DNA, just the CDR3 is kept, 51 bases in frame from base 1. For CDR1 and CDR2, the germline V gene (reference sequence) lists LNHNV and YYDKDF.